The 20 T cell receptor beta chains below come from one sample, sequenced in a study of high-grade serous ovarian cancer treatment subgroups. Tumor tissue was taken before any definitive surgery or chemotherapy was given. TCRdb's copy holds only in-frame clones and misses some; the assay was immunoSEQ multiplex PCR. The sample consists of more than 9,500 clones, over 75% of them appearing once. Input material: tumor tissue. Receptors originate from a human donor with high-grade serous ovarian cancer.

The chain couples TRBV9 to TRBJ1-2, with D perhaps TRBD1 (5 bases). Germline loops: CDR1 SGDLS, CDR2 YYNGEE. Between the trimmed V and J ends, which lost 0 bases and 6 bases, there was a span of 9 bases. This CDR3 comprises 13 residues. DNA for the CDR3: TGTGCCAGCAGCGTAGCTCGGGGGGATGGCTACACCTTC. This translates into CASSVARGDGYTF. Combining the CDR3 with reference TRBV9 and TRBJ1-2 gives the whole variable domain DSGVTQTPKHLITATGQRVTLRCSPRSGDLSVYWYQQSLDQGLQFLIQYYNGEERAKGNILERFSAQQFPDLHSELNLSSLELGDSALYFCASSVARGDGYTFGSGTRLTVV.

The chain has TRBV2 and TRBJ1-1; unclear D gene. Trimming removed 6 bases from V and 5 bases from J, with 19 bases in between. The CDR3 spans 15 residues. The germline gives CDR1 SNHLY, CDR2 FYNNEI. This CDR3 reads CASSGSPGSTTEAFF. The CDR3 DNA is TGTGCCAGCAGCGGATCACCTGGATCAACGACTGAAGCTTTCTTT.

V usage is TRBV7-6 and J usage is TRBJ1-6; no clear D. The CDR3 covers 17 residues. From germline, CDR1 is SGHVS and CDR2 FNYEAQ. V lost 5 bases to trimming and J lost 0 bases, with 14 bases between them. CDR3 region: CASSPLLVGSYNSPLHF. For the CDR3, the DNA is TGTGCCAGCAGCCCCCTGTTGGTTGGCTCCTATAATTCACCCCTCCACTTT.

A single count supports this clone. The rearrangement links TRBV30 to TRBJ1-3; D is uncertain. This CDR3 has 14 residues. Germline V gives CDR1 GTSNPN, CDR2 SVGIG (reference sequence). Trimming took off 8 bases at V and 0 bases at J, with 14 bases between the two ends. CDR3 DNA sequence: TGTGCCCGACTCGGACGGGGCTCTGGAAACACCATATATTTT. Translation gives CARLGRGSGNTIYF.

The chain recombines TRBV11-2 with TRBJ2-3; 11 nucleotides line up with TRBD2. Germline CDR1 and CDR2: SGHAT and FQNNGV. The junction had 8 bases not matched to a gene; V was cut back by 5 bases and J by 4 bases. There are 16 residues in the CDR3. The CDR3 nucleotides are TGTGCCAGCAGCCCCTTAGCGGGGGGGCCCGCAGATACGCAGTATTTT. This translates into CASSPLAGGPADTQYF.

CDR3 sequence: CASSYVGTNYGYTF. The DNA of the CDR3 is TGTGCCAGCAGTTACGTAGGGACTAACTATGGCTACACCTTC. The chain uses TRBV6-5 and TRBJ1-2; no clear D. The germline V gene has CDR1 MNHEY and CDR2 SVGAGI. V was cut by 2 bases and J by 0 bases, with 7 bases left in between. CDR3 size: 14 residues.

V gene TRBV5-1 combines with J gene TRBJ2-7; TRBD1 matches 7 bases. Losses at the gene ends were 4 bases for V and 0 bases for J; bases not matched to a gene: 10. This CDR3 region has 16 residues. Germline CDR1 is SGHRS and CDR2 is YFSETQ. For the CDR3, the DNA is TGCGCCAGCAGCCAGTCCGGGACAGCCTCCTCCTACGAGCAGTACTTC. This gives the protein CASSQSGTASSYEQYF. The full variable domain, rest sourced from reference TRBV5-1 and TRBJ2-7, is KAGVTQTPRYLIKTRGQQVTLSCSPISGHRSVSWYQQTPGQGLQFLFEYFSETQRNKGNFPGRFSGRQFSNSRSEMNVSTLELGDSALYLCASSQSGTASSYEQYFGPGTRLTVT.

J is TRBJ2-4 and V is TRBV6-6; no definite D call. This CDR3 region has 15 residues. Per the germline V gene, CDR1 is MNHNY and CDR2 is SVGAGI (reference sequence). Deletions cut 8 bases from V and 8 bases from J, with 22 bases between. CDR3 loop: CASGTGRLQGDIQYF. In nucleotides, the CDR3 is TGTGCCAGCGGAACTGGTAGATTACAAGGAGACATTCAGTACTTC.

The rearrangement links TRBV5-1 to TRBJ2-3; 7 bases align to TRBD2. CDR3 length: 15 amino acids. In germline, CDR1 is SGHRS, CDR2 YFSETQ. The ends lost 1 base at V and 2 bases at J; junction bases unmatched: 4. As DNA, the CDR3 is TGCGCCAGCAGCTTGCATGCGGGGGTCACAGATACGCAGTATTTT. Translated, it gives CASSLHAGVTDTQYF.

This clone was seen more than once but under ten times. The genes are TRBV19 and TRBJ1-1; D remains unclear. This CDR3 is 14 amino acids long. The germline V gene encodes CDR1 LNHDA and CDR2 SQIVND (reference sequence). Trimming removed 5 bases at V and 1 base at J, with 11 bases between. In nucleotides, the CDR3 is TGTGCCAGTAGTCCTCGATCGGGGAACACTGAAGCTTTCTTT. Amino acids: CASSPRSGNTEAFF.

This chain connects TRBV18 to TRBJ1-5, with D possibly matching TRBD1 (5 bases). Germline loops: CDR1 KGHSH, CDR2 LQKENI. V was cut by 6 bases and J by 5 bases, with 11 bases left in between. This CDR3 is built from 13 residues. The CDR3 here is CASSQGSHQPQHF. The CDR3 DNA reads as TGTGCCAGCTCCCAGGGTTCTCATCAGCCCCAGCATTTT.

The V call is TRBV25-1, the J call TRBJ1-1; the match to TRBD1 covers 7 bases. This CDR3 is 12 amino acids long. CDR1 MGHDK and CDR2 SYGVNS come from the germline V gene. Unmatched junction bases numbered 5, after V lost 3 bases and J lost 10 bases. This CDR3 is CASSERTGRAFF. As DNA, the CDR3 is TGTGCCAGCAGTGAGAGGACAGGACGAGCTTTCTTT.

The chain combines TRBV5-6 with TRBJ1-5, with a tentative D call TRBD1 (6 bases). This CDR3 is built from 14 residues. Trimming took 1 base from V and 9 from J, leaving 14 bases between them. The germline V gene encodes CDR1 SGHDT and CDR2 YYEEEE. CDR3 in amino acids: CASSLRGGWLPQHF. CDR3 DNA: TGTGCCAGCAGCTTGCGGGGGGGCTGGCTGCCCCAGCATTTT.

The chain is built from TRBV2 and TRBJ2-7; TRBD1 is a possible D gene (6 bases). The CDR3 extends over 12 amino acids. Trimming removed 4 bases at V and 6 bases at J, with 10 bases between. Germline assignment: CDR1 SNHLY and CDR2 FYNNEI. The CDR3, as DNA: TGTGCCAGCAGTGTTGGGACACGCGAGCAGTACTTC. This encodes CASSVGTREQYF. Based on the CDR3 plus reference TRBV2 and TRBJ2-7, the full variable domain is EPEVTQTPSHQVTQMGQEVILRCVPISNHLYFYWYRQILGQKVEFLVSFYNNEISEKSEIFDDQFSVERPDGSNFTLKIRSTKLEDSAMYFCASSVGTREQYFGPGTRLTVT.

The chain recombines TRBV7-3 with TRBJ1-2; D remains unclear. Trimming cost V 2 bases and J 2 bases, with 9 bases left between them. CDR3 length: 14 residues. Looked up from germline, CDR1 is SGHTA and CDR2 is FQGTGA. Here the CDR3 reads CASSLDGQNYGYTF. DNA for the CDR3: TGTGCCAGCAGCTTAGACGGGCAAAACTATGGCTACACCTTC.

The chain is built from TRBV11-2 and TRBJ1-2, with 7 bases fitting TRBD1. The V gene's germline CDR1 is SGHAT and CDR2 FQNNGV. V gave up 5 bases and J gave up 6 bases; unmatched junction bases: 3. The CDR3 loop spans 12 amino acids. DNA of the CDR3: TGTGCCAGCAGCCGACAGGGAAATGGCTACACCTTC. Amino acids: CASSRQGNGYTF. The full variable domain, rest sourced from reference TRBV11-2 and TRBJ1-2, is EAGVAQSPRYKIIEKRQSVAFWCNPISGHATLYWYQQILGQGPKLLIQFQNNGVVDDSQLPKDRFSAERLKGVDSTLKIQPAKLEDSAVYLCASSRQGNGYTFGSGTRLTVV.

This clone was seen a handful of times. The chain carries TRBV5-4 and TRBJ1-2, with 8 bases lining up with TRBD1. CDR1 is SGHNT and CDR2 is YYREEE in the germline V gene (reference sequence). V lost 4 bases to trimming and J lost 0 bases; unmatched junction nucleotides: 8. The CDR3 has 16 amino acids. The CDR3 region has the DNA TGTGCCAGCAGCCCAGGGGGCGCGGGTTCTAACTATGGCTACACCTTC. This encodes CASSPGGAGSNYGYTF.

This clone was found a few times. The chain combines TRBV27 with TRBJ2-7; unclear D gene. The CDR3 is 13 amino acids. V lost 6 bases and J lost 0, with 9 bases in between. From germline, CDR1 is MNHEY and CDR2 SMNVEV (reference sequence). CDR3 DNA: TGTGCCAGCAGACTGGGTAACTCCTACGAGCAGTACTTC. Translation: CASRLGNSYEQYF.

This chain links TRBV28 with TRBJ2-7; D possibly matches TRBD1 or TRBD2 (5 bases each). The CDR3 runs 14 residues. V dropped 6 bases and J dropped 2 bases, with 14 bases sitting between them. Germline V gives CDR1 MDHEN, CDR2 SYDVKM. The CDR3 reads CASSAWDRAYEQYF. In nucleotides, the CDR3 is TGTGCCAGCAGCGCTTGGGACCGAGCCTACGAGCAGTACTTC.

This clone has more than one count but fewer than ten. The DNA of the CDR3 is TGTGCCAGCAGCTTAGGGGGGGGAGGGACTTGGCAGCCCCAGCATTTT. It specifies CASSLGGGGTWQPQHF. The gene calls are TRBV7-2 and TRBJ1-5; tentatively, D is TRBD1 (5 bases). Germline V gene lookup returns CDR1 SGHTA and CDR2 FQGNSA. The CDR3 covers 16 residues. Trimming stripped 1 base from V and 7 bases from J, with 17 bases between.